The 14 T cell receptor beta chains presented below share a single source sample, sequenced in a study of technical replicates of blood from a handful of donors. The table came from immunoSEQ multiplex PCR; TCRdb's copy has only in-frame clones and leaves some out. This table holds tens of thousands of clones, around 95% found once. The sequenced sample consisted of PBMCs. Source of these receptors: a human donor in good health. Some clones in this sample may be carry-over from other donors' samples.

This chain links TRBV19 with TRBJ1-6; a possible D gene is TRBD1 (5 bases). The ends were cut back, 3 bases at V and 7 bases at J, with 19 bases in the middle. CDR1 and CDR2 (germline): LNHDA, SQIVND (reference sequence). This CDR3 spans 17 amino acids. Here the CDR3 reads CASSMVLAGMSNSPLHF. In nucleotides, the CDR3 is TGTGCCAGTAGTATGGTCTTGGCAGGGATGAGCAATTCACCCCTCCACTTT.

The chain joins TRBV6-5 to TRBJ2-3, with a tentative D call TRBD2 (7 bases). The V gene's germline CDR1 is MNHEY and CDR2 SVGAGI. Trimming shortened V by 5 bases and J by 4 bases, and 13 bases separated the two germline ends. The CDR3 spans 14 residues. As DNA, the CDR3 is TGTGCCAGCAGTCCCCGGGGGGCCGCAGATACGCAGTATTTT. This sequence encodes CASSPRGAADTQYF.

This clone was detected once. The chain couples TRBV5-1 to TRBJ2-7; 7 bases map to TRBD1. V lost 0 bases, J lost 3 bases, and 6 bases stayed unmatched. The germline V gene has CDR1 SGHRS and CDR2 YFSETQ. This CDR3 has 15 amino acids. CDR3 in amino acids: CASSLGPGQIYEQYF. In DNA form, the CDR3 reads TGCGCCAGCAGCTTGGGACCGGGACAGATCTACGAGCAGTACTTC.

The chain uses TRBV7-3 and TRBJ2-4, with 7 bases aligning to TRBD2. The CDR3 sequence is 16 residues long. CDR1 SGHTA and CDR2 FQGTGA come from the germline V gene. V shed 5 bases and J 2 bases; nucleotides not matched to a gene: 9. The CDR3 DNA reads as TGTGCCAGCAGCCTGGGAGGGAGTATGACCAAAAACATTCAGTACTTC. Protein sequence: CASSLGGSMTKNIQYF.

The chain has TRBV4-1 and TRBJ2-3; tentatively, D is TRBD2 (6 bases). The CDR3 length is 16 residues. Germline CDR1 MGHRA, CDR2 YSYEKL. Trimming stripped 3 bases from V and 4 bases from J, with 17 bases between. The CDR3 DNA follows: TGCGCCAGCAGCCACACGTCAGTCGGGAGCGCAGATACGCAGTATTTT. It yields the protein CASSHTSVGSADTQYF.

V gene TRBV28 combines with J gene TRBJ1-5; D perhaps matches TRBD1 (5 bases). The CDR3 spans 15 residues. Trimming shortened V by 0 bases and J by 2 bases, and 8 bases separated the two germline ends. From germline, CDR1 is MDHEN and CDR2 SYDVKM. In DNA form, the CDR3 reads TGTGCCAGCAGTTTATGGCAGGGCCGCAATCAGCCCCAGCATTTT. Its translation is CASSLWQGRNQPQHF.

The V and J genes are TRBV2 and TRBJ2-1; D unresolved. The CDR3 sequence is 12 residues long. Germline CDR1 SNHLY, CDR2 FYNNEI. Trimming removed 8 bases from V and 8 bases from J, with 13 bases in between. The CDR3 spells CASRRGSDEQFF. Here the CDR3 DNA reads TGTGCCAGCCGCCGAGGTTCGGATGAGCAGTTCTTC.

The V and J genes are TRBV4-2 and TRBJ1-6; tentatively, D is TRBD1 (6 bases). CDR3 length: 15 amino acids. Looked up from germline, CDR1 is LGHNA and CDR2 is YNFKEQ. With 0 bases removed from V and 7 bases from J, the gap between germline ends came to 10 bases. This CDR3 reads CASSQDRTVNSPLHF. The CDR3 nucleotides are TGTGCCAGCAGCCAAGATAGGACAGTAAATTCACCCCTCCACTTT.

The chain is built from TRBV18 and TRBJ1-2; 8 positions match TRBD1. The germline V gene has CDR1 KGHSH and CDR2 LQKENI. This CDR3 region has 13 residues. Trimming cost V 6 bases and J 7 bases; bases outside gene matches: 7. CDR3 DNA: TGTGCCAGCTCCGCGGACAGGGAGCTTGGCTACACCTTC. This encodes CASSADRELGYTF.

J is TRBJ2-7 and V is TRBV11-2; TRBD2 matches at 8 bases. Trimming removed 1 base from V and 4 bases from J; junction bases left unmatched: 6. Germline-derived CDR1 and CDR2 are SGHAT and FQNNGV. CDR3 length: 15 amino acids. The CDR3 protein is CASSLVAGGGYEQYF. The CDR3 nucleotides are TGTGCCAGCAGCTTAGTTGCGGGGGGTGGTTACGAGCAGTACTTC. The full variable domain, in which reference TRBV11-2 and TRBJ2-7 provide the parts outside the CDR3, is EAGVAQSPRYKIIEKRQSVAFWCNPISGHATLYWYQQILGQGPKLLIQFQNNGVVDDSQLPKDRFSAERLKGVDSTLKIQPAKLEDSAVYLCASSLVAGGGYEQYFGPGTRLTVT.

The chain carries TRBV7-9 and TRBJ2-3; no clear D gene. CDR3 length: 14 residues. Germline V gives CDR1 SEHNR, CDR2 FQNEAQ (reference sequence). With 4 bases removed from V and 4 bases from J, the gap between germline ends came to 12 bases. CDR3 region: CASSSRLFADTQYF. CDR3 bases: TGTGCCAGCAGCTCTAGGTTGTTTGCAGATACGCAGTATTTT.

This chain connects TRBV7-6 to TRBJ2-7; 10 nucleotides line up with TRBD1. V lost 8 bases, J lost 5 bases, and 9 bases stayed unmatched. Germline values: CDR1 SGHVS, CDR2 FNYEAQ. CDR3 size: 14 residues. CDR3 DNA: TGTGCCAGCGGTCCTGACAGGGGGCAACACGAGCAGTACTTC. Translating it yields CASGPDRGQHEQYF.

This clone occurred a few times. The J gene is TRBJ1-1, the V gene TRBV15, with D tentatively TRBD1 (5 bases). The CDR3 has 15 amino acids. Trimming removed 3 bases at V and 11 bases at J, with 22 bases between. The V gene's germline CDR1 is LNHNV and CDR2 YYDKDF (reference sequence). CDR3 DNA: TGTGCCACCAGCAGGGGTGGGAACCCCGGGGGTCCGGCTTTCTTT. This encodes CATSRGGNPGGPAFF.

The table lists this clone with a few counts. The V call is TRBV27, the J call TRBJ2-3; TRBD2 matches at 10 bases. The trim removed 6 bases at V and 2 bases at J, leaving 14 bases unmatched. The germline gives CDR1 MNHEY, CDR2 SMNVEV (reference sequence). The CDR3 loop spans 18 amino acids. The CDR3 nucleotides are TGTGCCAGCAGCCCTTGGAGTCTAGCGGGAGATCTCACAGATACGCAGTATTTT. Residues: CASSPWSLAGDLTDTQYF.